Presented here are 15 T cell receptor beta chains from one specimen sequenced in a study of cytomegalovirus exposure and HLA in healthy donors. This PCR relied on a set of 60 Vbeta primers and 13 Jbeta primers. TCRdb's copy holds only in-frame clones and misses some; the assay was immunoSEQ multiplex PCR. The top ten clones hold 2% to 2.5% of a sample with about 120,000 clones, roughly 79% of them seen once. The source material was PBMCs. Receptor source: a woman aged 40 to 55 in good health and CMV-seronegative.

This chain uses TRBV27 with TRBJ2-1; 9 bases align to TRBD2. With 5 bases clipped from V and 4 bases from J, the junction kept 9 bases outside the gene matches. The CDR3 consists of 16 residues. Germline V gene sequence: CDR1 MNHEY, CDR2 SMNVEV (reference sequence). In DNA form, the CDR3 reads TGTGCCAGCAGTCCTGTGAGCGGGGGGAATTACAATGAGCAGTTCTTC. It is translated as CASSPVSGGNYNEQFF.

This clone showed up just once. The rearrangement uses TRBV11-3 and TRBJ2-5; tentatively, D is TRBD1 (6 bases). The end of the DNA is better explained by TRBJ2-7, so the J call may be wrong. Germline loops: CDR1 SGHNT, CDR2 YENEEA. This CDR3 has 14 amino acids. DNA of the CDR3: TGTGCCAGCAGCTGCGACAGGATAACCTACGAGCAGTACTTC. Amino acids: CASSCDRITYEQYF.

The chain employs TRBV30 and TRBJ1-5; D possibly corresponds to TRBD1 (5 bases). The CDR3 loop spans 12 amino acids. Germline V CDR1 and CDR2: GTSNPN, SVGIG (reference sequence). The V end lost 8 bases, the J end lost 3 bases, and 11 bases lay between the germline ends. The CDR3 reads CAASGYNQPQHF. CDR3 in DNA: TGTGCCGCCTCAGGGTACAATCAGCCCCAGCATTTT. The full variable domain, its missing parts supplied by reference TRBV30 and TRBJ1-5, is SQTIHQWPATLVQPVGSPLSLECTVEGTSNPNLYWYRQAAGRGLQLLFYSVGIGQISSEVPQNLSASRPQDRQFILSSKKLLLSDSGFYLCAASGYNQPQHFGDGTRLSIL.

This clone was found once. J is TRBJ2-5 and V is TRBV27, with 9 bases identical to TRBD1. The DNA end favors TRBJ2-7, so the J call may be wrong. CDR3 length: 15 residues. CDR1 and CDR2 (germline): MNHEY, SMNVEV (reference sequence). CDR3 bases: TGTGCCAGCAGCCCTGGGACAGGGCCCTCCTACGAGCAGTACTTC. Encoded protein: CASSPGTGPSYEQYF.

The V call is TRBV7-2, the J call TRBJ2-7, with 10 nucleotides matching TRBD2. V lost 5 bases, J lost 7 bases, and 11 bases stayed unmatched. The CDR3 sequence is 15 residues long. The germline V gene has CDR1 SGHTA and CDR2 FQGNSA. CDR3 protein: CASSASGRPSGEQYF. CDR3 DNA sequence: TGTGCCAGCAGCGCTAGCGGGAGACCGTCGGGGGAGCAGTACTTC.

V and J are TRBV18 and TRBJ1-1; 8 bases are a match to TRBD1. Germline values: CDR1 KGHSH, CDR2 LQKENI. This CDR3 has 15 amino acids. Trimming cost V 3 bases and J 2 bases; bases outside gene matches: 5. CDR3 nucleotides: TGTGCCAGCTCACCGACAGGGGTTGTCAACACTGAAGCTTTCTTT. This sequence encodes CASSPTGVVNTEAFF. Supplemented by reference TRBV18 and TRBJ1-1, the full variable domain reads NAGVMQNPRHLVRRRGQEARLRCSPMKGHSHVYWYRQLPEEGLKFMVYLQKENIIDESGMPKERFSAEFPKEGPSILRIQQVVRGDSAAYFCASSPTGVVNTEAFFGQGTRLTVV.

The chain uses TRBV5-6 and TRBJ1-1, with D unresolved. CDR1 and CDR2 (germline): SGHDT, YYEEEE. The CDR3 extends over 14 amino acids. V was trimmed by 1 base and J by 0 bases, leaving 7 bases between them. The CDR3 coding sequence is TGTGCCAGCAGCTTGAATCTTCTGAACACTGAAGCTTTCTTT. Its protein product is CASSLNLLNTEAFF.

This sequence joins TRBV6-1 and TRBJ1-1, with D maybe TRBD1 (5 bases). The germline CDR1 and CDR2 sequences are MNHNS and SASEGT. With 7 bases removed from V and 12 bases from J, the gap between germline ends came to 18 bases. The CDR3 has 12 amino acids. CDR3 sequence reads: CASTSGGRIPFF. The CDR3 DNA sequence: TGTGCCAGCACCTCGGGGGGAAGGATCCCTTTCTTT.

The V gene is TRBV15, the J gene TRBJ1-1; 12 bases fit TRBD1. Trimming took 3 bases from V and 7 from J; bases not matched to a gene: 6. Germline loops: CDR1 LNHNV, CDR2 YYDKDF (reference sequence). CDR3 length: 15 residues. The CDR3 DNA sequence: TGTGCCACCAGCAGTCCGGGACAGGGGGCAAATGAAGCTTTCTTT. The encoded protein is CATSSPGQGANEAFF.

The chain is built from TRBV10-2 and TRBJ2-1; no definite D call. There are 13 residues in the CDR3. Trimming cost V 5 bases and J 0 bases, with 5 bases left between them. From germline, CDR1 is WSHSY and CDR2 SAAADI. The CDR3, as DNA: TGCGCCAGCAGTTCAAACTCCTACAATGAGCAGTTCTTC. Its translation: CASSSNSYNEQFF.

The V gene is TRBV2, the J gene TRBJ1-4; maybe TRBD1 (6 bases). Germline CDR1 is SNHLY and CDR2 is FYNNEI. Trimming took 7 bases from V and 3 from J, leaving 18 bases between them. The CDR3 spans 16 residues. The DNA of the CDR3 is TGTGCCAGCAAACAACGCTACGGGACACCTAATGAAAAACTGTTTTTT. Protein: CASKQRYGTPNEKLFF.

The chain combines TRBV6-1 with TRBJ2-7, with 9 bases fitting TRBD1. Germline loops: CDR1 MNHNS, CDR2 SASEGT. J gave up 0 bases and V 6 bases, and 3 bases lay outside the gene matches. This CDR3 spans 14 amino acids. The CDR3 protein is CASSRGQGSYEQYF. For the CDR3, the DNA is TGTGCCAGCAGCCGGGGACAGGGCTCCTACGAGCAGTACTTC.

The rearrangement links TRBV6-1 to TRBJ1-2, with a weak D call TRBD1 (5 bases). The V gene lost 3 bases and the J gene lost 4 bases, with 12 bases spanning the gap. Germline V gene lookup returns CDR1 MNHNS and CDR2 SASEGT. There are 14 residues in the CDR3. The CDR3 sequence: CASSEKQEIYGYTF. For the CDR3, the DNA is TGTGCCAGCAGTGAGAAACAGGAGATCTATGGCTACACCTTC.

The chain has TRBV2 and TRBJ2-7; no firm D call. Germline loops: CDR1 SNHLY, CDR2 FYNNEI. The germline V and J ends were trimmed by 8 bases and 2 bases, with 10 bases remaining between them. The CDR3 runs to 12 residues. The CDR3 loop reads CASGQNPYEQYF. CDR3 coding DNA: TGTGCCAGCGGGCAGAACCCCTACGAGCAGTACTTC.

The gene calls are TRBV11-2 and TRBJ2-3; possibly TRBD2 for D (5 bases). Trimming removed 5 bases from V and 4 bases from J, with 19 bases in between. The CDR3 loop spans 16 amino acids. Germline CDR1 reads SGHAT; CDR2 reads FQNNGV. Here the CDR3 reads CASSPRTAEFPDTQYF. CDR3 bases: TGTGCCAGCAGCCCCAGGACTGCCGAATTCCCAGATACGCAGTATTTT.